This TCR beta chain derives from a study of Ad26.COV2.S vaccination and SARS-CoV-2 variants. Notes on the study in general: Those who received vaccine or placebo ended up with similar non-spike TCR breadth.

Points on this clone: Its antigen is currently unknown.

The germline CDR1 and CDR2 sequences are SGHTA and FQGNSA. J gave up 10 bases and V 6 bases, and 11 bases lay outside the gene matches. The CDR3 is made up of 13 amino acids. Treatment in this sample: about 20 received Ad26.COV2.S at low or high dose, single or two shots; about 5 received placebo; per-sample allocation not given. Sample collection was performed on day 63 after the first vaccine or placebo injection. Its platform was an Ad26 vector, and its expressed antigen was Wuhan-strain SARS-CoV-2 spike. TCRdb's table, derived via immunoSEQ multiplex PCR, lists solely in-frame clones and lacks some. The sample has roughly 400,000 clones; approximately 92% are singletons.

V is TRBV7-2 and J is TRBJ1-2, with 7 bases aligning to TRBD1. The sequence derives from a person between 18 and 65 years old who received the Ad26.COV2.S COVID-19 vaccine or a placebo. This specimen consisted of peripheral blood, obtained in a trial of Ad26.COV2.S vaccine versus placebo. CDR3 sequence reads: CASRKWTGTDYTF. The CDR3 bases are TGTGCCAGCAGGAAATGGACAGGTACTGACTACACCTTC. The variable domain in full, completed from reference TRBV7-2 and TRBJ1-2, reads GAGVSQSPSNKVTEKGKDVELRCDPISGHTALYWYRQSLGQGLEFLIYFQGNSAPDKSGLPSDRFSAERTGGSVSTLTIQRTQQEDSAVYLCASRKWTGTDYTFGSGTRLTVV.